This T cell receptor beta chain was identified during a study of shared clonotypes between healthy human individuals. Whole-study findings and limits: Among a handful of donors, about 4.6% of naive CD4 clonotypes were found in common. Blood alone was sampled, and tissue repertoires likely differ.

CD8 cells regarded as naive lacked CD45RO, were positively chosen for CCR7, and omitted terminally differentiated effector memory CD45RA+ cells. In germline, CDR1 is SGHDN, CDR2 FVKESK. There are 13 residues in the CDR3. The V segment lost 4 bases and the J segment 10 bases; nucleotides outside the gene matches: 7. A remark on this clone: Its matching antigen is unknown.

This table comes from immunoSEQ multiplex PCR, and its TCRdb copy is limited to in-frame clones, with some not included. The sample has under 850,000 clones; over 90% are singletons. The clonotype originates from a man younger than 45 in good health. The rearrangement uses TRBV14 and TRBJ2-7, with 10 bases matching TRBD2. The source material was naive CD8+ T cells sorted from blood. CDR3 amino acids: CASSPLGLAYQYF. In DNA, the CDR3 is TGTGCCAGCAGCCCCTTGGGACTAGCGTATCAGTACTTC.